This T cell receptor beta chain was sequenced in a study of cytomegalovirus exposure and HLA in healthy donors. Study-level points and caveats: Reports credit the classifier with highly specific, highly sensitive diagnosis of cytomegalovirus status. Presence/absence analyses rested on an assumption that sequencing depth was roughly uniform across donors.

This clone was counted between two and nine times. The antigen remains undetermined. The PCR was carried out with 60 Vbeta primers and 13 Jbeta primers. Assay: immunoSEQ multiplex PCR; the TCRdb copy retains only in-frame clones and omits some. The repertoire holds approximately 130,000 clones, with 72% as singletons. CDR1 is SGHRS and CDR2 is YFSETQ in the germline V gene. This CDR3 comprises 15 residues. Trimming cost V 1 base and J 3 bases, with 13 bases left between them. The chain carries TRBV5-1 and TRBJ1-2; TRBD1 is a possible D gene (6 bases). This sequence was found in a man aged 50-60 years in good health and CMV-seropositive. The sequenced material came from PBMCs. The CDR3 region has the DNA TGCGCCAGCAGCTTGACAGGGTTTGGAGACTATGGCTACACCTTC. Translated: CASSLTGFGDYGYTF.